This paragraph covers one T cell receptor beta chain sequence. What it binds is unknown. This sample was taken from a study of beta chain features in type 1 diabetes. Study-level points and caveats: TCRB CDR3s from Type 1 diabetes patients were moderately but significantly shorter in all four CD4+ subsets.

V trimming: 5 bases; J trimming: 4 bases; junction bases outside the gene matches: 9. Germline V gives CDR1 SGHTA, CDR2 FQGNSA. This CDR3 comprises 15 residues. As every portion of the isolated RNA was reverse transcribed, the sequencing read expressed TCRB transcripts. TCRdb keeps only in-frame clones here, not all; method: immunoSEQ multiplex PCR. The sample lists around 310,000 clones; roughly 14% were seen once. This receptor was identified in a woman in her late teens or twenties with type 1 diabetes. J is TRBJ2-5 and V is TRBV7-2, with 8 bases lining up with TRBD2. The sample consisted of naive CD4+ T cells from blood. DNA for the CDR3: TGTGCCAGCAGCACGCCCCGCGGGAGGCGAGAGACCCAGTACTTC. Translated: CASSTPRGRRETQYF.